This TCR beta chain was captured in a study of cytomegalovirus exposure and HLA in healthy donors. Findings and limits, study-wide: In most subjects, TCR beta sequences reportedly gave accurate predictions of HLA-A and HLA-B alleles. Certain sequence variants were highly shared and formed a cluster, and this cluster was likely a sequencing artifact. The classifier reportedly diagnosed cytomegalovirus status with high specificity and sensitivity. The number of N-insertions in an Asian-associated ancestry cluster was reportedly below the approximately 690-donor mean in a later analysis.

The germline V and J ends were trimmed by 2 bases and 3 bases, with 5 bases remaining between them. Looked up from germline, CDR1 is SGHRS and CDR2 is YFSETQ. There are 13 residues in the CDR3. For this clone: Its antigen is still unknown.

The PCR employed 60 Vbeta primers together with 13 Jbeta primers. The table came from immunoSEQ multiplex PCR; TCRdb's copy has only in-frame clones and leaves some out. The sample consists of around 100,000 clones, 85% to 90% of them appearing once. This sequence joins TRBV5-1 and TRBJ2-2; tentative D call: TRBD1 (5 bases). The sequenced sample consisted of PBMCs. The clonotype originates from a man in his thirties or forties in good health and CMV-seronegative. CDR3: CASSFRDTGELFF. The CDR3 DNA sequence: TGCGCCAGCAGCTTCAGGGACACCGGGGAGCTGTTTTTT. The full variable domain, in which reference TRBV5-1 and TRBJ2-2 provide the parts outside the CDR3, is KAGVTQTPRYLIKTRGQQVTLSCSPISGHRSVSWYQQTPGQGLQFLFEYFSETQRNKGNFPGRFSGRQFSNSRSEMNVSTLELGDSALYLCASSFRDTGELFFGEGSRLTVL.